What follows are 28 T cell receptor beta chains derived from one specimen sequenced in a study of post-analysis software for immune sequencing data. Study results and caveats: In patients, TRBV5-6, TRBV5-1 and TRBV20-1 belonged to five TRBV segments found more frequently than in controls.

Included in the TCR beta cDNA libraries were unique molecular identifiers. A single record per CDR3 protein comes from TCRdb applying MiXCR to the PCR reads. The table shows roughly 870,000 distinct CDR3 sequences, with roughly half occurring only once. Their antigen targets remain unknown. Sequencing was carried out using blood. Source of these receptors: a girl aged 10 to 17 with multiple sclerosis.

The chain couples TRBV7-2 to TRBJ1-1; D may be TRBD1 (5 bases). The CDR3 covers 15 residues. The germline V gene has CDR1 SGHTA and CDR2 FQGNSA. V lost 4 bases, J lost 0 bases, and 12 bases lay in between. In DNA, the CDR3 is TGTGCCAGCAGCTGGGGAGGGGTCATGAACACTGAAGCTTTCTTT. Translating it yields CASSWGGVMNTEAFF.

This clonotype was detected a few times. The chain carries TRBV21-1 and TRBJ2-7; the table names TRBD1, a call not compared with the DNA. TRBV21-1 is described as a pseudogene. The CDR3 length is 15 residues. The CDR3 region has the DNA TGTGCCAGCAGCAACGGGTCGAAGGGGGCTGACGGGCAGTACTTC. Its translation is CASSNGSKGADGQYF.

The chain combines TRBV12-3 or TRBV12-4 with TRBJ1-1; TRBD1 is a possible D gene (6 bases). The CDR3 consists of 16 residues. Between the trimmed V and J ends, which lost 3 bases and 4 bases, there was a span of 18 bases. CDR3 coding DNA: TGTGCCAGCAGTTTCATGGTAGGGGGGGCCCTCACTGAAGCTTTCTTT. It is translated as CASSFMVGGALTEAFF.

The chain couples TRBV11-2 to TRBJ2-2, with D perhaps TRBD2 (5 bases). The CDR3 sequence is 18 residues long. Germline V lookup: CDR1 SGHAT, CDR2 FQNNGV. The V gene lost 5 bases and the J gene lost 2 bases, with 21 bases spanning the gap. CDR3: CASSHLSWLADNTGELFF. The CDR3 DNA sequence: TGTGCCAGCAGCCACCTGTCTTGGCTAGCCGACAACACCGGGGAGCTGTTTTTT.

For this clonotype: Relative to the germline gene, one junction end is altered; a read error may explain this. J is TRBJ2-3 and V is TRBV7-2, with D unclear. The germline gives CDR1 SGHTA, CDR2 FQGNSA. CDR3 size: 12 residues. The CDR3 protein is CDSSPNLDTQYF. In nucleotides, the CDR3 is TGTGACAGCAGCCCTAACTTAGATACGCAGTATTTT.

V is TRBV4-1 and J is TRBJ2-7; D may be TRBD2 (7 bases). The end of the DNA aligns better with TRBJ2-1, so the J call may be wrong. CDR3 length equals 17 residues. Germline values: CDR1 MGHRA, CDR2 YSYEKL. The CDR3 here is CASSGDPRAGARNEQFF. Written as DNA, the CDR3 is TGCGCCAGCAGCGGCGACCCACGGGCGGGGGCTAGAAATGAGCAGTTCTTC.

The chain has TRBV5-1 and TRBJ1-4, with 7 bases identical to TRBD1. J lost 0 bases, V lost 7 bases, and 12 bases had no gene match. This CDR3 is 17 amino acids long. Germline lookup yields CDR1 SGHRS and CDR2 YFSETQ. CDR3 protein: CASSSARDSATNEKLFF. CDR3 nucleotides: TGCGCCAGCTCGTCGGCACGGGACAGTGCAACTAATGAAAAACTGTTTTTT.

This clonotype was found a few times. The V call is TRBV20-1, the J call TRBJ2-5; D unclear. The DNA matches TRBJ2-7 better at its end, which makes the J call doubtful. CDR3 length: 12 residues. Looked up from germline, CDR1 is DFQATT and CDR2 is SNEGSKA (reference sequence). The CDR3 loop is CSARDDPIEQYF. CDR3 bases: TGCAGTGCTAGAGACGACCCGATCGAGCAGTACTTC.

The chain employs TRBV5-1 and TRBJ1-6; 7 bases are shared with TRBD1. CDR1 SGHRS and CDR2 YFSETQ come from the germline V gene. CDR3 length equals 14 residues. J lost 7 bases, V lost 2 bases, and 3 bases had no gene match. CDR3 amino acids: CASSFETGNSPLHF. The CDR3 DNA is TGCGCCAGCAGCTTTGAGACAGGGAATTCACCCCTCCACTTT.

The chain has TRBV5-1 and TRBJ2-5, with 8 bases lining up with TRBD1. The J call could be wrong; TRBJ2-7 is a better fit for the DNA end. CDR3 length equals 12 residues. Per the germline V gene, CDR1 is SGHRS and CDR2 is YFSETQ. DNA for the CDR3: TGCGCCAGCACGGACAGGGAACGCGAGCAGTACTTC. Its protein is CASTDREREQYF.

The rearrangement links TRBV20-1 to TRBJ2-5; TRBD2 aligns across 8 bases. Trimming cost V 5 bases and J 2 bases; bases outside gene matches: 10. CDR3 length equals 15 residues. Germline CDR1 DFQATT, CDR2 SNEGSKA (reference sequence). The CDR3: CSAPFAGGGQETQYF. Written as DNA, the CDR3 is TGCAGTGCTCCGTTCGCGGGAGGAGGGCAAGAGACCCAGTACTTC.

The CDR3 sequence: CASSRTSATQYF. CDR3 DNA sequence: TGTGCCAGCAGCCGGACTAGCGCTACGCAGTATTTT. The V call is TRBV3-1, the J call TRBJ2-3; 9 bases align to TRBD2. Germline V gives CDR1 LGHDT, CDR2 YNNKEL (reference sequence). The CDR3 length is 12 residues. Trimming at V came to 4 bases and at J to 8 bases, leaving 1 base not matched to a gene.

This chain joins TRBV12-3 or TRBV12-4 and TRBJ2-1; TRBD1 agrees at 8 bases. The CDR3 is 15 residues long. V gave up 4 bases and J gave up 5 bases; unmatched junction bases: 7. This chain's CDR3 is CASSYDRGSHNEQFF. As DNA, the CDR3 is TGTGCCAGCAGTTACGACAGGGGTTCTCACAATGAGCAGTTCTTC.

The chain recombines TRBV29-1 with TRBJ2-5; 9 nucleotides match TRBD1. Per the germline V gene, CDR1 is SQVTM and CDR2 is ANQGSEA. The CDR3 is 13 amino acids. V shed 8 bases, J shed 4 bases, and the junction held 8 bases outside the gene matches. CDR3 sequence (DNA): TGCAGCACTAAACAGGGGGCGATAGAGACCCAGTACTTC. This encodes CSTKQGAIETQYF.

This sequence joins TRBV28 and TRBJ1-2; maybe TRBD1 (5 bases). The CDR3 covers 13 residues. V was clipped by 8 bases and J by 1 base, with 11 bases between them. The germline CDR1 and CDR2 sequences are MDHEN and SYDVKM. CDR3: CASLPGGNYGYTF. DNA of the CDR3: TGTGCCAGCCTCCCGGGGGGTAACTATGGCTACACCTTC.

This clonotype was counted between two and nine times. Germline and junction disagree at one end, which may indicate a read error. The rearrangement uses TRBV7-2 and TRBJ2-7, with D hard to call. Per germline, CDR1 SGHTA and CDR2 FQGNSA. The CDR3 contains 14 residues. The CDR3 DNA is TGTGCCAGCAGCTTAAGAGACCTGACCTACGCGCAGTACTTC. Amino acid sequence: CASSLRDLTYAQYF.

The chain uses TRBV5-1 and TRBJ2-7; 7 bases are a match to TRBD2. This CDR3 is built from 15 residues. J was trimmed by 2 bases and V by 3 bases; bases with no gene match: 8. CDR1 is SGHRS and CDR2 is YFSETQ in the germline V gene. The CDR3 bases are TGCGCCAGCAGCTGGGCGGGCGGGAGCCCCTACGAGCAGTACTTC. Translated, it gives CASSWAGGSPYEQYF.

CDR3 loop: CSAERHLSYNEQFF. DNA of the CDR3: TGCAGTGCGGAGCGGCACCTTTCCTACAATGAGCAGTTCTTC. The gene calls are TRBV20-1 and TRBJ2-1; the D gene is possibly TRBD2 (5 bases). This CDR3 region has 14 residues. The ends were cut back, 6 bases at V and 1 base at J, with 13 bases in the middle. The germline CDR1 and CDR2 sequences are DFQATT and SNEGSKA (reference sequence).

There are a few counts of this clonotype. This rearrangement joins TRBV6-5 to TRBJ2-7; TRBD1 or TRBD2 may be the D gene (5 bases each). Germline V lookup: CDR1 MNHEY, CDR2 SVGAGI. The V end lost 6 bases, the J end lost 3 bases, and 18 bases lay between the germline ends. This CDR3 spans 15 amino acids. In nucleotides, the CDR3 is TGTGCCAGCAGGGGGGAGCTTAAGGGCCACTACGAGCAGTACTTC. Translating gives CASRGELKGHYEQYF.

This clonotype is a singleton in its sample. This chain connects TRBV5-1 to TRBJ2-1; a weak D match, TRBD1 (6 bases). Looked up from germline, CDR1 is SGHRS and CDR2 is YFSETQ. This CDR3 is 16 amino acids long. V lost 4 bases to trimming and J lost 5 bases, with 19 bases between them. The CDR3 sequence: CASSRKGDQLDNEQFF. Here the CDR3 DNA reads TGCGCCAGCAGCCGCAAGGGGGACCAACTAGACAATGAGCAGTTCTTC.

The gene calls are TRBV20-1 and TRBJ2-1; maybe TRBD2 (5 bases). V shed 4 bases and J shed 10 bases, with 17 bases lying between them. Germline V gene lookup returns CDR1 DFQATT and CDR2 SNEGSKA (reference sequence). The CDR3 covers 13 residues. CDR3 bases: TGCAGTGCTACCAGGCAGCGGAGACGGGAGCAGTTCTTC. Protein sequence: CSATRQRRREQFF.

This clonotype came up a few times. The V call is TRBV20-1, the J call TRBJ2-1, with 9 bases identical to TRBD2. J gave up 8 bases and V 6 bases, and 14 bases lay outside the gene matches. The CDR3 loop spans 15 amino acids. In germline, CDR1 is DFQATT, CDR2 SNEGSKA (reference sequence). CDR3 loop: CSAKRSSGTSYEQFF. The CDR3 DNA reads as TGCAGTGCCAAACGGAGCAGCGGGACTAGCTATGAGCAGTTCTTC.

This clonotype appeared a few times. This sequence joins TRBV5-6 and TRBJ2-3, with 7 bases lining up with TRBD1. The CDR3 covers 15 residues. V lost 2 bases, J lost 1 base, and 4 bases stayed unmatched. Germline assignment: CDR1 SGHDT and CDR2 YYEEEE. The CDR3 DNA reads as TGTGCCAGCAGCTTTTTGGGACAGCGCACAGATACGCAGTATTTT. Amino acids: CASSFLGQRTDTQYF.

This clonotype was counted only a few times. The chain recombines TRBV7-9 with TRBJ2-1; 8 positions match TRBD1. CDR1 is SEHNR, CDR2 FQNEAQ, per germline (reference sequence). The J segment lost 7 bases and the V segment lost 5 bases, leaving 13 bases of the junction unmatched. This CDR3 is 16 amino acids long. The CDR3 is CASSPWHGDRGNEQFF. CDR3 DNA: TGTGCCAGCAGCCCCTGGCATGGAGACAGGGGTAATGAGCAGTTCTTC.

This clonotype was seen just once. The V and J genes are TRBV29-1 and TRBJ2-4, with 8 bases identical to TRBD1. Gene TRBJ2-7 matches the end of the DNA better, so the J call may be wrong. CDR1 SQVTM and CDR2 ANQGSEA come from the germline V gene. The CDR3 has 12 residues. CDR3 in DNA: TGCAGCGTCACAGGGGGATACTACGAGCAGTACTTC. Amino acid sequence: CSVTGGYYEQYF.

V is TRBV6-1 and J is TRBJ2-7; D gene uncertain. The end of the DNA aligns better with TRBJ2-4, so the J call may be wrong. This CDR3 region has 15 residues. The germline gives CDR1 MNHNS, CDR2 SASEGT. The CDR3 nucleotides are TGTGCCAGCAGTGTGAACCATGCAAAAATTGACATTCAGTACTTC. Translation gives CASSVNHAKIDIQYF.

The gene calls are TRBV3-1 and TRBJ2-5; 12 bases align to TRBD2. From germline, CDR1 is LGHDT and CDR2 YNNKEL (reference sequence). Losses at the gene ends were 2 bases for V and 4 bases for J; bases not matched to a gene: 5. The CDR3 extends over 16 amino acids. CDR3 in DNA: TGTGCCAGCAGCCAACGCTTGACTAGCGGGAGAGAGACCCAGTACTTC. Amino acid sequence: CASSQRLTSGRETQYF.

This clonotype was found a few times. CDR3 region: CASSRDTMNTEAFF. In DNA form, the CDR3 reads TGTGCCAGCAGTAGAGACACCATGAACACTGAAGCTTTCTTT. J is TRBJ1-1 and V is TRBV2; D uncertain. Trimming cost V 5 bases and J 0 bases, with 10 bases left between them. Germline lookup yields CDR1 SNHLY and CDR2 FYNNEI. The CDR3 length is 14 residues.